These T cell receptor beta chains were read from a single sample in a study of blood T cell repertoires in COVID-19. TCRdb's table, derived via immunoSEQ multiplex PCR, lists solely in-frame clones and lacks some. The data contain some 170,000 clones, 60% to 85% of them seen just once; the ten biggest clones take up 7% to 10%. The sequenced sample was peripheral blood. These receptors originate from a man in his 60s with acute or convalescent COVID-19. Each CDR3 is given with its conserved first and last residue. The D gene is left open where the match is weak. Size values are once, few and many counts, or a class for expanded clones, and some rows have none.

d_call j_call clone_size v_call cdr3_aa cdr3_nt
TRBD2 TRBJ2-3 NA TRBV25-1 CASSAAGGTDTQYF TGTGCCAGCAGTGCAGCGGGGGGAACAGATACGCAGTATTTT
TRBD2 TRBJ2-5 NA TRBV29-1 CSVEEGASGGAETQYF TGCAGCGTTGAAGAAGGGGCTAGCGGGGGGGCGGAGACCCAGTACTTC
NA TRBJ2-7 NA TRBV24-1 CATSDPGLTYEQYF TGTGCCACCAGTGACCCGGGACTCACCTACGAGCAGTACTTC
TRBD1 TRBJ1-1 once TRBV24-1 CATSVRQGGNTEAFF TGTGCCACCAGTGTTCGACAGGGTGGGAACACTGAAGCTTTCTTT
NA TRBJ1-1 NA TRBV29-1 CSVELTDGMNTEAFF TGCAGCGTTGAATTGACAGACGGTATGAACACTGAAGCTTTCTTT
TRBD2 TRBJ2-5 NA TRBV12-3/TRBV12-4 CASRSSGQETQYF TGTGCCAGCAGATCTAGCGGCCAAGAGACCCAGTACTTC
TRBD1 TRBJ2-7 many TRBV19 CASSPNRGLRDEQYF TGTGCCAGTAGTCCCAACAGGGGGCTGAGAGACGAGCAGTACTTC
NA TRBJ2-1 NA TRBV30 CASSGTIFNEQFF TGTGCCTCCTCCGGGACAATCTTCAATGAGCAGTTCTTC
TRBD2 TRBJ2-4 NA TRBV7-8 CASSLTPPYLAGSFQYF TGTGCCAGCAGCTTAACCCCCCCATACCTAGCGGGCAGCTTTCAGTACTTC
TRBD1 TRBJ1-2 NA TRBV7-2 CASSLGTQGTGGAHGYTF TGTGCCAGCAGCTTAGGGACCCAAGGGACAGGGGGCGCGCACGGCTACACCTTC
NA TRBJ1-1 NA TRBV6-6 CASTLDSFSNTEAFF TGTGCCAGCACCCTGGACAGCTTCTCCAACACTGAAGCTTTCTTT
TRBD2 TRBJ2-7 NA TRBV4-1 CASSQGLAGAVTNEQYF TGCGCCAGCAGCCAGGGACTAGCGGGGGCTGTTACCAACGAGCAGTACTTC
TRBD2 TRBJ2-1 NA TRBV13 CASSFGSSGYNEQFF TGTGCCAGCAGCTTCGGGTCTAGCGGTTACAATGAGCAGTTCTTC
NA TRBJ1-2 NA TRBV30 CAWDRTGIYGYTF TGTGCCTGGGATCGCACAGGTATCTATGGCTACACCTTC